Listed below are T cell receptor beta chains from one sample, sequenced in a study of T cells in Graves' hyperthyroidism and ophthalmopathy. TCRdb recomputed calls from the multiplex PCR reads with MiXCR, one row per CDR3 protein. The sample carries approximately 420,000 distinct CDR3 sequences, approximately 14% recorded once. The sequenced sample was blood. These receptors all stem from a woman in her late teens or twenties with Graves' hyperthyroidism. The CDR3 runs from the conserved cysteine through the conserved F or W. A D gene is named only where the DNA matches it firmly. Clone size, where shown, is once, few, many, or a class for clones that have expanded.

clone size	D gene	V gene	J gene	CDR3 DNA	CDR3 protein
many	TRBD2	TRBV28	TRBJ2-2	TGTGCCAGCAGTTTATCGAAGAGCGGGGGACAAACCGGGGAGCTGTTTTTT	CASSLSKSGGQTGELFF
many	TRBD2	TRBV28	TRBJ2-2	TGTGCCAGCACCGATGCAACCGGGACTAGCGGGAGAGGGGGGCTGTTTTTT	CASTDATGTSGRGGLFF
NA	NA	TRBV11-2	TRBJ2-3	TGTGCCAGCAGCTTAACGGTGACGGCCCGCTCGGGGCAGTATTTT	CASSLTVTARSGQYF
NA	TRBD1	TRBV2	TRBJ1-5	TGTGCCAGCAGGCCTGGACAGGGCGGCCAGCCCCAGCATTTT	CASRPGQGGQPQHF
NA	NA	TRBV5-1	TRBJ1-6	TGCGCCAGCAGCTTGGCAGCCCGGGGGGGAGATTCACCCCTCCACTTT	CASSLAARGGDSPLHF
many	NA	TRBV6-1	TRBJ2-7	TGTGCCAGCAGTGAAGGAAGCGAGTCCTACGAGCAGTACTTC	CASSEGSESYEQYF
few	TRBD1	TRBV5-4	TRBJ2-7	TGTGCCAGCAGCCGACAGGGAGAGAACTACGAGCAGTACTTC	CASSRQGENYEQYF
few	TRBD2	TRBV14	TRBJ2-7	TGTGCCAGCAGCCAAAGAGTAGCTTCAGCGGGATGGTACGAGCAGTACTTC	CASSQRVASAGWYEQYF
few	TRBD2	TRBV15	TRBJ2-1	TGTGCCACCAGCCTAGCGGGAGGACCTAAATACAATGAGCAGTTCTTC	CATSLAGGPKYNEQFF
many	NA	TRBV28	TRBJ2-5	TGTGCCAGCAGTTTATTGGCAGGGAGAAGAGAGACCCAGTACTTC	CASSLLAGRRETQYF
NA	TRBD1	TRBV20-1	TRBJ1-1	TGCAGTGCTGCCAGACAGGGAGAAGGAACTGAAGCTTTCTTT	CSAARQGEGTEAFF
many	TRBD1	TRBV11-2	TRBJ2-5	TGTGCCAGCAGCTTAGAAGCCCCGGACAGGGTGGGGGAGACCCAGTACTTC	CASSLEAPDRVGETQYF
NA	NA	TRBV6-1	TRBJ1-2	TGTGCCACCCTTGGTCCGTCGAAGGGCTACACCTTC	CATLGPSKGYTF
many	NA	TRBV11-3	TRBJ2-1	TGTGCCAGCAGGCAGAATGAGCAGTTCTTC	CASRQNEQFF
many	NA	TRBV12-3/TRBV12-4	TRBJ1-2	TGTGCCAGCAGTTTATTAGAAGGCTATGGCTACACCTTC	CASSLLEGYGYTF
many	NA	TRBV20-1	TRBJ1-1	TGCAGTGCTAGCTGGCAGTGGAACACTGAAGCTTTCTTT	CSASWQWNTEAFF
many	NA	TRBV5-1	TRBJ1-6	TGCGCCAGCAGGCATACCGCCGGGAGAGGTTCACCCCTCCACTTT	CASRHTAGRGSPLHF
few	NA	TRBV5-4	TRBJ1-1	TGTGCCAGCACCACGGAGGGGGGGCGGGTCGGAACTGAAGCTTTCTTT	CASTTEGGRVGTEAFF
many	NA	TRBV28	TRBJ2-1	TGTGCCAGCAGTTTGTTTTCCGGTCCCAATGAGCAGTTCTTC	CASSLFSGPNEQFF
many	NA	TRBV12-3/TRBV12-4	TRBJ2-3	TGTGCCAGCAGTTTAATGGGCTCTAGCACAGATACGCAGTATTTT	CASSLMGSSTDTQYF
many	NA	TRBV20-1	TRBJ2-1	TGCAGTGCTAGCCGACTAGGAAATGAGCAGTTCTTC	CSASRLGNEQFF
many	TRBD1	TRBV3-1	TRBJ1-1	TGTGCCAGCAGCCATGCCGGACAGGGGGATACTGAAGCTTTCTTT	CASSHAGQGDTEAFF
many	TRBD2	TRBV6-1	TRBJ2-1	TGTGCCAGCACCCTAGGACTAGCGGAAACAACTGAGCAGTTCTTC	CASTLGLAETTEQFF
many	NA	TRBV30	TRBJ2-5	TGTGCCTGGACTCCGGCAGGGGGGTTGACATGGACCCAGTACTTC	CAWTPAGGLTWTQYF
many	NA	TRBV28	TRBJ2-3	TGTGCCAGCGCCGCCCAGGGACTGGGGACAGATACGCAGTATTTT	CASAAQGLGTDTQYF
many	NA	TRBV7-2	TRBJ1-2	TGTGCCAGCAGCCCCCAGGGAGCTAACTATGGCTACACCTTC	CASSPQGANYGYTF
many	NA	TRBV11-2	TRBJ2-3	TGTGCCAGCAGCTTAGCTGGATCCCCCGGTGATACGCAGTATTTT	CASSLAGSPGDTQYF